The T cell receptor (beta chain) described here comes from a study of blood T cell repertoires in COVID-19. The study drew participants aged roughly 18 to 95 years from under 30 US areas. The CDR3 extends over 16 amino acids. The germline CDR1 and CDR2 sequences are MNHEY and SVGEGT. V dropped 6 bases and J dropped 5; count of bases not matched to a gene: 12. Per the authors' pipeline: Researchers report that nucleated cell counts were estimated from reference gene primer amplification. Clones were read by immunoSEQ multiplex PCR, and TCRdb kept only the in-frame ones, dropping some. Clonal size and the V and J genes are those of that table, whereas D and trimming came from the DNA. The sample includes about 250,000 clones, 85% of them seen just once.

Sequencing used PBMCs or T cells enriched from blood (not recorded which). The chain couples TRBV6-2 or TRBV6-3 to TRBJ2-5, with 10 bases that match TRBD1. The sequence was obtained from a woman in her fifties or sixties with acute COVID-19. The CDR3 region is CASSPRTGGSWETQYF. The DNA of the CDR3 is TGTGCCAGCAGCCCGCGGACAGGGGGTAGTTGGGAGACCCAGTACTTC.